The present TCR beta chain was sequenced within a study of T cells in Graves' hyperthyroidism and ophthalmopathy. Overall study findings and caveats: Among thyroid clonotypes expanded above 0.001, most also appeared in blood.

Ten or more counts support this clonotype. Its antigen is currently unknown. Using RNA transcripts as the source, TCR beta CDR3 regions were amplified. Primed by the HTBI set, a first-round RT-PCR was run on the TCR CDR3. TCRdb analysed the multiplex PCR reads with MiXCR anew, one entry per CDR3 protein. This table holds about 570,000 distinct CDR3 sequences, around 42% found once. Exclusion criteria comprised uncontrolled infection, other autoimmune disease, pregnancy or lactation. This CDR3 comprises 15 residues. The V and J ends lost 5 bases and 2 bases, in that order; junction bases with no gene match: 3. Germline V gene data show CDR1 as MGHRA and CDR2 as YSYEKL.

The TCR comes from an adult woman with Graves' disease, either hyperthyroidism or ophthalmopathy (not recorded which). The V and J genes are TRBV4-1 and TRBJ2-2, with TRBD2 identical over 9 bases. Sequenced input: peripheral blood or thyroid tissue (not recorded which). The CDR3 bases are TGCGCCAGCAGCTATAGCGGGGGAAACACCGGGGAGCTGTTTTTT. This codes for CASSYSGGNTGELFF.